This TCR beta chain was sequenced for a study of blood T cell repertoires in COVID-19 (TCRdb year 2020). Study-level background: The collaborator samples originated in the United States, Italy and Spain and spanned the acute and convalescent phases of COVID-19. Deeply sampled blood TCRbeta repertoires from subjects exposed to, actively infected with, or recovered from COVID-19 were included in the dataset. Nearly every sample came with metadata listing a de-identified subject ID, COVID-19 status, age in years and sex. The prospective study material was composed of cDNA or gDNA derived from T cells, B-cell-depleted T cells, or PBMCs. A freely available public database, intended as a resource for researchers studying the immune response to SARS-CoV-2, is where the repertoires were released. The samples were drawn from the first 160 participants of the ongoing ImmuneRACE study and from some 1,300 subjects provided by 6 global collaborators. HLA class I and class II types, where available, came from metadata supplied by the sample provider rather than from assay-based typing.

TCRbeta CDR3 regions were amplified from genomic DNA using the immunoSEQ Assay, a bias-controlled multiplex PCR. The original methods were these. The number of nucleated cells in each sample was estimated by amplification of reference gene primers within the assay. To quantify the absolute abundance of each unique TCRbeta CDR3 rearrangement, sequence reads were collapsed and filtered. Productive Simpson clonality was computed per sample as the square root of Simpson's diversity index over productive rearrangements. Entries here come from immuneACCESS through TCRdb and include only in-frame sequences with V and J called. Some clones fail to appear in such tables; in the studies checked, an unresolved V gene covers under half of the shortfall, and the cause of the remainder is unknown. Clone size and V and J calls were adopted from that table, with D and trimming inferred from the DNA. The sample table shows about 270,000 clones, and approximately 82% are seen once. Clones ranked in the top ten supply roughly 3% of the sample.

In its sample, this clone comes out as medium-sized (0.01 to 0.1%). Its antigen is not yet known. One base away there is no much larger clone; base qualities are not given. Overall study results and their limits: The quantity of clinical and demographic metadata differed by source and by participant and was supplied without curation.

From the germline V gene (reference sequence), CDR1 is LNHDA and CDR2 is SQIVND. The CDR3 runs 16 amino acids, cysteine and phenylalanine included. Here the CDR3 DNA is all that survives: 48 bases in frame from base 1. V loses 1 base at its end and J loses 3 bases; junction bases beyond the gene matches: 5. Each collaborating institution followed its own protocols to collect whole blood in K2EDTA tubes. Collaborator samples were shipped for TCRbeta analysis as frozen whole blood, isolated PBMCs, or DNA extracted from either sample type. Recombination connected TRBV19 to TRBJ2-1, with 8 bases matching TRBD2. The clonotype was recovered from a woman between 18 and 29 years old with acute or convalescent COVID-19. Material: peripheral blood. The nucleotides read TGTGCCAGTAGTATAGGGCTAGCGGGCCGCTACAATGAGCAGTTCTTC. Its coded protein is CASSIGLAGRYNEQFF.